This entry features one TCR beta chain sequence. Its specificity is unknown. The data stem from a study of identical twins. Overall study results and limits: Cross-sectional statistical analysis was relied on for the conclusions, without the same donors being followed.

A universal primer site was added by template switching, and unique molecular identifiers were carried by the cDNA. Using its own MiXCR run on the 5' RACE reads, TCRdb lists one record per CDR3 protein. The table has some 710,000 distinct CDR3 sequences, 6% to 6.5% seen once. Looked up from germline, CDR1 is KGHSH and CDR2 is LQKENI. V dropped 2 bases and J dropped 4 bases, with 18 bases sitting between them. This CDR3 is 16 amino acids long. Healthy Caucasians made up all donors. The sequenced sample was naive T cells sorted from blood. This chain joins TRBV18 and TRBJ2-7; a possible D gene is TRBD2 (7 bases). The source is a man younger than 30 in good health. CDR3 coding DNA: TGTGCCAGCTCACCAATGGGGGCCGGGGAGGGATACGAGCAGTACTTC. It translates to CASSPMGAGEGYEQYF.